This TCR beta chain is drawn from a study of T cells in tuberculosis. Data came from immunoSEQ multiplex PCR; TCRdb stores just in-frame clones and leaves some out. The data hold over 30,000 clones, with about nine tenths observed a single time. The sequencing input was PBMCs. The sequence derives from a donor between 10 and 35 years old with latent tuberculosis or without tuberculosis infection. Some clones in this sample may be carry-over from other donors' samples.

CDR3 loop: CASRDSGASYEQYF. The CDR3 DNA is TGTGCCAGCAGGGACAGCGGGGCCTCCTACGAGCAGTACTTC. The V and J genes are TRBV7-2 and TRBJ2-7; a weak D match, TRBD2 (7 bases). CDR3 size: 14 residues. Trimming pared 6 bases from V and 0 bases from J, leaving 12 bases between. Germline CDR1 SGHTA, CDR2 FQGNSA.